Below, one T cell receptor (beta chain) is given with its context. The sample originates from a study of T-cell memory formation after mild COVID-19. A single record per CDR3 protein comes from TCRdb applying MiXCR to the 5' RACE reads. This table holds 400,000 to 500,000 distinct CDR3 sequences, about a sixth found once. Sequencing was done on a sample of PBMCs or a T cell subset sorted from them (not recorded which). The source of this sequence is a man aged 18 to 30 who had mild COVID-19 (a few samples of this study predate the infection). Cell type and time point are not known.

The CDR3 DNA follows: TGTGCCAGCAGCCAGTCGAAAGAGTACGAGCAGTACTTC. Protein: CASSQSKEYEQYF. The gene calls are TRBV3-1 and TRBJ2-7, with unresolved D. This CDR3 is built from 13 residues. Germline V gene data show CDR1 as LGHDT and CDR2 as YNNKEL (reference sequence). V was shortened by 3 bases and J by 4 bases, with 10 bases between the two germline ends.